This entry lists 23 T cell receptor beta chains sequenced from one sample in a study of blood T cell repertoires in COVID-19. Assay used: immunoSEQ multiplex PCR; TCRdb lists only in-frame clones, some missing. The table records a few hundred thousand clones, approximately 85% of them present only once. Material: PBMCs or T cells enriched from blood (not recorded which). The origin of the receptors is a man aged 25 to 40 who had recovered from COVID-19.

V usage is TRBV5-5 and J usage is TRBJ2-2; TRBD2 agrees at 8 bases. Trimming took 4 bases from V and 4 from J; bases not matched to a gene: 15. The CDR3 extends over 18 amino acids. Germline CDR1 SGHKS, CDR2 YYEKEE (reference sequence). This CDR3 is CASSPLSPGLAGTGELFF. The CDR3 DNA follows: TGTGCCAGCAGCCCCCTTTCGCCGGGGCTAGCGGGCACCGGGGAGCTGTTTTTT.

The chain couples TRBV30 to TRBJ2-3, with TRBD2 matching 8 bases. V shed 0 bases, J shed 12 bases, and the junction held 8 bases outside the gene matches. The CDR3 runs 13 residues. CDR1 is GTSNPN, CDR2 SVGIG, per germline (reference sequence). CDR3 sequence reads: CAWSVSGLAYQYF. CDR3 in DNA: TGTGCCTGGAGTGTATCAGGACTAGCTTATCAGTATTTT.

This clone has more than one count but fewer than ten. The rearrangement links TRBV2 to TRBJ1-2; D might be TRBD1 (6 bases). CDR3 length equals 16 residues. V lost 6 bases and J 2 bases, leaving 19 bases between the germline ends. CDR1 and CDR2 from the germline V gene are SNHLY and FYNNEI. The CDR3 bases are TGTGCCAGCAGCCCGACAGGCCGTCCCTCCAACTATGGCTACACCTTC. It specifies CASSPTGRPSNYGYTF.

The chain couples TRBV6-5 to TRBJ2-3; 10 nucleotides line up with TRBD2. Germline V gene data show CDR1 as MNHEY and CDR2 as SVGAGI. The CDR3 spans 13 residues. Trimming cost V 7 bases and J 4 bases; bases outside gene matches: 2. The CDR3 reads CASMTSGPDTQYF. The CDR3 DNA sequence: TGTGCCAGCATGACTAGCGGGCCAGATACGCAGTATTTT.

The V call is TRBV6-5, the J call TRBJ1-4; 10 bases align to TRBD1. V trimming: 5 bases; J trimming: 7 bases; junction bases outside the gene matches: 7. From germline, CDR1 is MNHEY and CDR2 SVGAGI. The CDR3 is 15 residues long. The CDR3 protein is CASSPGQGFGEKLFF. CDR3 DNA: TGTGCCAGCAGTCCGGGACAGGGGTTTGGTGAAAAACTGTTTTTT.

The rearrangement links TRBV28 to TRBJ1-6; 7 bases map to TRBD1. This CDR3 contains 16 residues. CDR1 is MDHEN and CDR2 is SYDVKM in the germline V gene. V was pared by 3 bases and J by 5 bases, with 7 bases of the junction left unmatched. The CDR3 loop is CASSLETGPNNSPLHF. The DNA for the CDR3 is TGTGCCAGCAGTTTGGAGACAGGGCCAAATAATTCACCCCTCCACTTT.

The chain recombines TRBV7-9 with TRBJ1-2; tentatively, D is TRBD1 (6 bases). The germline CDR1 and CDR2 sequences are SEHNR and FQNEAQ (reference sequence). This CDR3 has 14 amino acids. V was pared by 5 bases and J by 2 bases, with 12 bases between. The CDR3 DNA is TGTGCCAGCAGCCCTCACAGGGACAACTATGGCTACACCTTC. It yields the protein CASSPHRDNYGYTF.

The chain recombines TRBV6-5 with TRBJ1-4, with 7 bases lining up with TRBD1. This CDR3 contains 13 residues. After removal of 8 bases from V and 7 bases from J, the junction contained 7 bases not matched to a gene. Looked up from germline, CDR1 is MNHEY and CDR2 is SVGAGI. CDR3 DNA sequence: TGTGCCAGCCGCTCGGGACAGCTTGAAAAACTGTTTTTT. Residues: CASRSGQLEKLFF.

There are a few counts of this clone. This chain connects TRBV6-2 or TRBV6-3 to TRBJ2-1; 12 bases fit TRBD2. V lost 6 bases and J lost 4; bases outside the gene matches: 4. Germline V gene sequence: CDR1 MNHEY, CDR2 SVGEGT. This CDR3 is built from 15 residues. This CDR3 is CASSRLAGVYNEQFF. Here the CDR3 DNA reads TGTGCCAGCAGCCGACTAGCGGGGGTTTACAATGAGCAGTTCTTC.

The chain is built from TRBV7-9 and TRBJ1-1; D may be TRBD1 (6 bases). The CDR3 is made up of 14 amino acids. Germline V lookup: CDR1 SEHNR, CDR2 FQNEAQ (reference sequence). Trimming left V 5 bases short and J 7 bases short, with 17 bases between. The CDR3 DNA follows: TGTGCCAGCAGCGACTCGGACAGAGAGTATGAAGCTTTCTTT. Amino acid sequence: CASSDSDREYEAFF.

The chain uses TRBV10-1 and TRBJ2-3; D might be TRBD2 (5 bases). This CDR3 has 13 amino acids. Germline V lookup: CDR1 WNHNN, CDR2 SYGVQD (reference sequence). Trimming left V 6 bases short and J 0 bases short, with 7 bases between. CDR3 nucleotide sequence: TGCGCCAGCAGGAGGGAAAGCACAGATACGCAGTATTTT. Residues: CASRRESTDTQYF.

The chain is built from TRBV5-6 and TRBJ2-7; 9 bases agree with TRBD1. V lost 4 bases, J lost 6 bases, and 17 bases stayed unmatched. The germline V gene encodes CDR1 SGHDT and CDR2 YYEEEE. The CDR3 is made up of 17 amino acids. CDR3 bases: TGTGCCAGCAGCCCCCAAAAAACCGGGACAGGGCGAGCCGAGCAGTACTTC. Its protein product is CASSPQKTGTGRAEQYF.

A remark on this clone: An end of the junction does not agree with germline; a read error may underlie this. The V and J genes are TRBV9 and TRBJ2-1, with 10 bases that match TRBD2. The CDR3 runs 15 residues. The germline gives CDR1 SGDLS, CDR2 YYNGEE. In DNA form, the CDR3 reads TGTGCCAGCAGCGTAGGAATGGCTAGCGGGGGCGTGAGGGTCTTC. Protein product: CASSVGMASGGVRVF.

The chain joins TRBV6-5 to TRBJ1-1; 7 nucleotides match TRBD1. CDR3 length equals 15 residues. Germline CDR1 and CDR2: MNHEY and SVGAGI. V was pared by 8 bases and J by 1 base, with 10 bases of the junction left unmatched. CDR3 sequence (DNA): TGTGCCAGCTATCGAGGGACAGAACCGAACACTGAAGCTTTCTTT. As protein: CASYRGTEPNTEAFF.

V and J are TRBV5-6 and TRBJ2-3; the match to TRBD2 covers 13 bases. The germline V gene encodes CDR1 SGHDT and CDR2 YYEEEE. The CDR3 consists of 16 residues. V trimming: 4 bases; J trimming: 2 bases; junction bases outside the gene matches: 4. CDR3: CASSRTSGGSTDTQYF. In DNA form, the CDR3 reads TGTGCCAGCAGCCGGACTAGCGGGGGATCCACAGATACGCAGTATTTT.

The rearrangement uses TRBV11-2 and TRBJ1-4; perhaps TRBD1 as D (5 bases). The CDR3 has 16 residues. Germline CDR1 reads SGHAT; CDR2 reads FQNNGV. V was cut by 3 bases and J by 8 bases, with 19 bases left in between. CDR3: CASSLGINRISEKLFF. For the CDR3, the DNA is TGTGCCAGCAGCTTGGGTATCAACAGGATAAGCGAAAAACTGTTTTTT.

The chain carries TRBV19 and TRBJ2-1, with 9 nucleotides matching TRBD1. J lost 2 bases, V lost 9 bases, and 8 bases had no gene match. This CDR3 is built from 15 residues. CDR1 is LNHDA, CDR2 SQIVND, per germline (reference sequence). Here the CDR3 reads CASRDRGAAYNEQFF. CDR3 DNA: TGTGCCAGCCGCGACAGGGGGGCCGCCTACAATGAGCAGTTCTTC.

The chain joins TRBV3-1 (or the pseudogene TRBV3-2) to TRBJ1-5, with D hard to call. The germline V gene encodes CDR1 LGHDT and CDR2 YNNKEL (reference sequence). This CDR3 contains 16 residues. Trimming stripped 0 bases from V and 5 bases from J, with 14 bases between. Here the CDR3 reads CASSQDLGPGYQPQHF. The CDR3 bases are TGTGCCAGCAGCCAAGATCTGGGTCCGGGTTATCAGCCCCAGCATTTT.

The gene calls are TRBV7-6 and TRBJ2-2; 10 nucleotides match TRBD1. This CDR3 is built from 17 residues. V lost 3 bases to trimming and J lost 5 bases; unmatched junction nucleotides: 9. Germline CDR1 is SGHVS and CDR2 is FNYEAQ. The CDR3 region is CASSFLFGQGGTGELFF. CDR3 in DNA: TGTGCCAGCAGCTTCCTATTCGGACAGGGGGGAACCGGGGAGCTGTTTTTT.

The V gene is TRBV5-1, the J gene TRBJ2-1; no definite D call. Trimming left V 4 bases short and J 5 bases short, with 10 bases between. Germline V lookup: CDR1 SGHRS, CDR2 YFSETQ. The CDR3 is 13 amino acids. The CDR3 bases are TGCGCCAGCAGCGCGGAAAACGACAATGAGCAGTTCTTC. Amino acids: CASSAENDNEQFF. Full variable domain (missing parts from reference TRBV5-1 and TRBJ2-1): KAGVTQTPRYLIKTRGQQVTLSCSPISGHRSVSWYQQTPGQGLQFLFEYFSETQRNKGNFPGRFSGRQFSNSRSEMNVSTLELGDSALYLCASSAENDNEQFFGPGTRLTVL.

This clone was seen ten or more times. The J gene is TRBJ1-1, the V gene TRBV2, with 8 positions matching TRBD1. The ends lost 4 bases at V and 10 bases at J; junction bases unmatched: 8. The CDR3 has 13 amino acids. The germline gives CDR1 SNHLY, CDR2 FYNNEI. CDR3 sequence reads: CASSGGTGEVAFF. CDR3 bases: TGTGCCAGCAGTGGGGGGACAGGAGAGGTAGCTTTCTTT.

The chain couples TRBV29-1 to TRBJ1-4, with 9 nucleotides matching TRBD1. The trim removed 6 bases at V and 5 bases at J, leaving 4 bases unmatched. CDR3 length equals 13 residues. CDR1 is SQVTM and CDR2 is ANQGSEA in the germline V gene. This chain's CDR3 is CSVLGTGNEKLFF. CDR3 nucleotide sequence: TGCAGCGTCCTTGGGACAGGGAATGAAAAACTGTTTTTT.

The chain links TRBV3-1 (or the pseudogene TRBV3-2) to TRBJ2-3; D possibly corresponds to TRBD2 (5 bases). Trimming took off 3 bases at V and 3 bases at J, with 13 bases between the two ends. Germline CDR1 LGHDT, CDR2 YNNKEL (reference sequence). The CDR3 totals 15 residues. The CDR3 protein is CASSHGVSGTDTQYF. In nucleotides, the CDR3 is TGTGCCAGCAGCCACGGGGTTAGTGGAACAGATACGCAGTATTTT.